This paragraph reports one TCR beta chain. This record belongs to a study of blood T cell repertoires in COVID-19. Study in general: Both acute and convalescent COVID-19 samples were obtained from the United States, Italy and Spain.

Enrolled through a virtual design, the participants were between roughly 18 and 95 years of age and came from approximately 25 US areas. Participants' own reports of clinical history determined their cohort assignment. The CDR3 loop spans 15 amino acids. J was trimmed by 4 bases and V by 4 bases; bases with no gene match: 5. Original data processing: Nucleated cell counts were estimated from reference gene primer amplification. Clones were sequenced by immunoSEQ multiplex PCR, and TCRdb holds only the in-frame ones, with some missing. V, J and clone size reflect that table, while D and trimming were determined from the DNA. Altogether under 250,000 clones are present, around 85% being singletons, with the ten largest covering 9.1%.

The chain joins TRBV5-3 to TRBJ1-5; 10 bases fit TRBD1. TRBV5-3 is placed among ORFs of uncertain function. The clonotype comes from a woman aged 45-65 years with acute COVID-19. The material sequenced was PBMCs or T cells enriched from blood (not recorded which). The chain's CDR3 is CARSLDRGRNQPQHF. For the CDR3, the DNA is TGTGCCAGAAGCCTTGACAGGGGGCGAAATCAGCCCCAGCATTTT.